A selection of T cell receptor beta chains follows, all from one sample in a study of T cells after posttransplantation cyclophosphamide. Only in-frame clones appear in the TCRdb table, and some are missing; sequencing was by immunoSEQ multiplex PCR. The table has 710 or so clones, around 84% seen once. Sequenced: gut tissue. The receptors derive from a man in his fifties or sixties. The CDR3 runs from the conserved cysteine through the conserved F or W. The D gene is left open where the match is weak. Clone size is given for some rows only: seen once, a few or many times, or a class if the clone is expanded.

v_call: TRBV7-9
clone_size: NA
j_call: TRBJ2-2
d_call: NA
cdr3_aa: CASSLRGYTGELFF
cdr3_nt: TGTGCCAGCAGCCTAAGGGGATACACCGGGGAGCTGTTTTTT

v_call: TRBV10-2
clone_size: NA
j_call: TRBJ1-1
d_call: TRBD1
cdr3_aa: CASDRGFGTEAFF
cdr3_nt: TGCGCCAGTGACAGGGGGTTTGGAACTGAAGCTTTCTTT

v_call: TRBV6-6
clone_size: NA
j_call: TRBJ1-2
d_call: NA
cdr3_aa: CASRIREEYGYTF
cdr3_nt: TGTGCCAGCAGAATACGGGAGGAATATGGCTACACCTTC

v_call: TRBV4-3
clone_size: NA
j_call: TRBJ2-7
d_call: TRBD2
cdr3_aa: CASSRGAGAYEQYF
cdr3_nt: TGCGCCAGCAGCCGGGGAGCGGGGGCCTACGAGCAGTACTTC

v_call: TRBV6-6
clone_size: NA
j_call: TRBJ1-1
d_call: TRBD1
cdr3_aa: CVSRLTGIAEAFF
cdr3_nt: TGTGTCAGCAGGTTGACAGGGATCGCTGAAGCTTTCTTT

v_call: TRBV13
clone_size: NA
j_call: TRBJ2-2
d_call: NA
cdr3_aa: CASSPPRGTGNTGELFF
cdr3_nt: TGTGCCAGCAGCCCGCCTCGAGGCACCGGGAACACCGGGGAGCTGTTTTTT

v_call: TRBV9
clone_size: NA
j_call: TRBJ2-5
d_call: TRBD1
cdr3_aa: CASSVEGQGRKTQYF
cdr3_nt: TGTGCCAGCAGCGTAGAGGGACAGGGTAGGAAGACCCAGTACTTC

v_call: TRBV15
clone_size: NA
j_call: TRBJ1-5
d_call: TRBD1
cdr3_aa: CATSSGGTGGFNQPQHF
cdr3_nt: TGTGCCACCAGCAGTGGTGGGACAGGGGGTTTCAATCAGCCCCAGCATTTT

v_call: TRBV7-3
clone_size: NA
j_call: TRBJ1-5
d_call: NA
cdr3_aa: CAHRGGTLSNQPQHF
cdr3_nt: TGTGCCCACCGGGGGGGAACCCTGAGCAATCAGCCCCAGCATTTT

v_call: TRBV7-9
clone_size: NA
j_call: TRBJ1-3
d_call: NA
cdr3_aa: CASSLGGQQARNTIYF
cdr3_nt: TGTGCCAGCAGCTTAGGGGGCCAACAGGCCCGAAACACCATATATTTT

v_call: TRBV5-1
clone_size: NA
j_call: TRBJ1-2
d_call: TRBD1
cdr3_aa: CASSSQGERGYTF
cdr3_nt: TGCGCCAGCAGCTCTCAGGGGGAGAGGGGCTACACCTTC

v_call: TRBV6-1
clone_size: NA
j_call: TRBJ1-2
d_call: TRBD1
cdr3_aa: CASSGQGGSDGYTF
cdr3_nt: TGTGCCAGCAGCGGACAGGGAGGTTCTGATGGCTACACCTTC

v_call: TRBV5-4
clone_size: NA
j_call: TRBJ2-2
d_call: NA
cdr3_aa: CASSSEDISYAINTGELFF
cdr3_nt: TGTGCCAGCAGCTCCGAGGACATATCTTACGCTATCAACACCGGGGAGCTGTTTTTT

v_call: TRBV15
clone_size: NA
j_call: TRBJ2-7
d_call: NA
cdr3_aa: CATSRDRGRASEQYF
cdr3_nt: TGTGCCACCAGCAGAGATAGGGGCAGGGCGAGTGAGCAGTACTTC

v_call: TRBV5-1
clone_size: NA
j_call: TRBJ2-7
d_call: NA
cdr3_aa: CASSPLGYEQYF
cdr3_nt: TGCGCCAGCAGCCCACTAGGATACGAGCAGTACTTC

v_call: TRBV6-6
clone_size: NA
j_call: TRBJ1-3
d_call: NA
cdr3_aa: CASYSGNTIYF
cdr3_nt: TGTGCCAGCTATTCTGGAAACACCATATATTTT

v_call: TRBV5-1
clone_size: NA
j_call: TRBJ2-7
d_call: NA
cdr3_aa: CASSLAGQGSSYEQYF
cdr3_nt: TGCGCCAGCAGCTTGGCCGGTCAGGGGAGCTCCTACGAGCAGTACTTC

v_call: TRBV7-2
clone_size: NA
j_call: TRBJ1-5
d_call: TRBD1
cdr3_aa: CASSPDGQVFQPQHF
cdr3_nt: TGTGCCAGCAGCCCCGACGGACAGGTTTTTCAGCCCCAGCATTTT

v_call: TRBV6-6
clone_size: NA
j_call: TRBJ1-4
d_call: NA
cdr3_aa: CASSYPGDEKLFF
cdr3_nt: TGTGCCAGCAGTTACCCCGGAGATGAAAAACTGTTTTTT

v_call: TRBV15
clone_size: NA
j_call: TRBJ1-6
d_call: NA
cdr3_aa: CATSRAFPHGNSPLHF
cdr3_nt: TGTGCCACCAGCAGAGCGTTCCCACATGGTAATTCACCCCTCCACTTT

v_call: TRBV5-8
clone_size: few
j_call: TRBJ1-2
d_call: NA
cdr3_aa: CASSYGGTSIGYTF
cdr3_nt: TGTGCCAGCAGCTACGGCGGGACTTCCATTGGCTACACCTTC

v_call: TRBV2
clone_size: NA
j_call: TRBJ1-5
d_call: TRBD1
cdr3_aa: CASSSGTEYSNQPQHF
cdr3_nt: TGTGCCAGCAGCTCCGGGACAGAGTATAGCAATCAGCCCCAGCATTTT

v_call: TRBV9
clone_size: NA
j_call: TRBJ2-7
d_call: NA
cdr3_aa: CASSPTNPGVAGAEQYF
cdr3_nt: TGTGCCAGCAGCCCTACAAACCCCGGAGTCGCCGGTGCCGAGCAGTACTTC

v_call: TRBV5-1
clone_size: NA
j_call: TRBJ2-2
d_call: NA
cdr3_aa: CASKFGAQNTGELFF
cdr3_nt: TGCGCCAGCAAGTTTGGAGCGCAGAACACCGGGGAGCTGTTTTTT

v_call: TRBV18
clone_size: once
j_call: TRBJ2-6
d_call: TRBD2
cdr3_aa: CASSPYRSGRGSGANVLTF
cdr3_nt: TGTGCCAGCTCACCATATCGCTCAGGGAGGGGTTCTGGGGCCAACGTCCTGACTTTC

v_call: TRBV28
clone_size: NA
j_call: TRBJ1-2
d_call: NA
cdr3_aa: CASSLRTGWNGYTF
cdr3_nt: TGTGCCAGCAGTTTACGCACAGGGTGGAATGGCTACACCTTC

v_call: TRBV4-2
clone_size: NA
j_call: TRBJ2-1
d_call: NA
cdr3_aa: CASSQGSGGTLNEQFF
cdr3_nt: TGTGCCAGCAGCCAAGGATCCGGGGGGACATTAAATGAGCAGTTCTTC

v_call: TRBV7-2
clone_size: few
j_call: TRBJ2-3
d_call: TRBD2
cdr3_aa: CASSFYGGVTDTQYF
cdr3_nt: TGTGCCAGCAGCTTTTACGGGGGGGTCACAGATACGCAGTATTTT

v_call: TRBV19
clone_size: NA
j_call: TRBJ1-4
d_call: TRBD1
cdr3_aa: CASTQGTGQGEKLFF
cdr3_nt: TGTGCCAGTACCCAAGGGACAGGGCAAGGAGAAAAACTGTTTTTT

v_call: TRBV25-1
clone_size: hyperexpanded
j_call: TRBJ2-1
d_call: NA
cdr3_aa: CASSEPGLFNEQFF
cdr3_nt: TGTGCCAGCAGTGAGCCAGGACTGTTCAATGAGCAGTTCTTC

v_call: TRBV28
clone_size: NA
j_call: TRBJ1-2
d_call: TRBD1
cdr3_aa: CASSSSGTGNVDYTF
cdr3_nt: TGTGCCAGCAGTTCCTCCGGGACAGGGAACGTCGACTACACCTTC

v_call: TRBV5-1
clone_size: few
j_call: TRBJ1-2
d_call: TRBD1
cdr3_aa: CASSSGTGGSGYTF
cdr3_nt: TGCGCCAGCAGCTCCGGGACAGGGGGCTCTGGCTACACCTTC

v_call: TRBV29-1
clone_size: NA
j_call: TRBJ2-1
d_call: TRBD2
cdr3_aa: CSVATSGLSSYNEQFF
cdr3_nt: TGCAGCGTGGCGACTAGCGGACTTAGCTCCTACAATGAGCAGTTCTTC

v_call: TRBV25-1
clone_size: NA
j_call: TRBJ1-3
d_call: NA
cdr3_aa: CASSGQRRSGNTIYF
cdr3_nt: TGTGCCAGCAGTGGACAGAGACGTTCTGGAAACACCATATATTTT

v_call: TRBV19
clone_size: NA
j_call: TRBJ1-2
d_call: NA
cdr3_aa: CASSPLSYGYTF
cdr3_nt: TGTGCCAGTAGTCCCTTGTCCTATGGCTACACCTTC

v_call: TRBV5-1
clone_size: NA
j_call: TRBJ1-5
d_call: TRBD1
cdr3_aa: CASSLAGQLDQPQHF
cdr3_nt: TGCGCCAGCAGCTTGGCGGGACAGCTAGATCAGCCCCAGCATTTT

v_call: TRBV30
clone_size: few
j_call: TRBJ2-7
d_call: TRBD1
cdr3_aa: CAWSSTGWNEQYF
cdr3_nt: TGTGCCTGGAGTTCGACAGGGTGGAACGAGCAGTACTTC

v_call: TRBV18
clone_size: NA
j_call: TRBJ1-2
d_call: TRBD1
cdr3_aa: CASSPWTGEGYTF
cdr3_nt: TGTGCCAGCTCACCGTGGACAGGGGAGGGCTACACCTTC

v_call: TRBV4-1
clone_size: NA
j_call: TRBJ2-3
d_call: TRBD2
cdr3_aa: CASSQDLGLAGGKDTQYF
cdr3_nt: TGCGCCAGCAGCCAAGATCTTGGGCTAGCGGGAGGGAAGGATACGCAGTATTTT

v_call: TRBV28
clone_size: once
j_call: TRBJ1-4
d_call: NA
cdr3_aa: CASTNTGTHEKLFF
cdr3_nt: TGTGCCAGCACCAACACAGGGACCCACGAAAAACTGTTTTTT

v_call: TRBV27
clone_size: NA
j_call: TRBJ2-6
d_call: NA
cdr3_aa: CASHLAGANVLTF
cdr3_nt: TGTGCCAGCCACTTAGCAGGGGCCAACGTCCTGACTTTC